These 18 T cell receptor beta chains came from one sample sequenced in a study of T cell responses to AZD1222 COVID-19 vaccine. The protocol was immunoSEQ multiplex PCR, while the TCRdb copy is restricted to in-frame clones and leaves out a portion. In the table there are roughly 86,000 clones, approximately 90% of which are singletons. Sequencing used peripheral blood, obtained on day 0 of AZD1222 vaccination. The receptor set was obtained from an adult in good health.

The chain employs TRBV11-2 and TRBJ1-1; D is ambiguous. V dropped 4 bases and J dropped 1 base, with 7 bases sitting between them. Germline V gives CDR1 SGHAT, CDR2 FQNNGV. This CDR3 is built from 13 residues. The CDR3 DNA sequence: TGTGCCAGCAGCTCCCGACGGAACACTGAAGCTTTCTTT. Protein sequence: CASSSRRNTEAFF. The variable domain in full, with the rest retrieved from reference TRBV11-2 and TRBJ1-1, is EAGVAQSPRYKIIEKRQSVAFWCNPISGHATLYWYQQILGQGPKLLIQFQNNGVVDDSQLPKDRFSAERLKGVDSTLKIQPAKLEDSAVYLCASSSRRNTEAFFGQGTRLTVV.

V gene TRBV5-1 combines with J gene TRBJ2-1; D tentatively reads TRBD1 or TRBD2 (5 bases each). Germline CDR1 is SGHRS and CDR2 is YFSETQ. The CDR3 runs 15 residues. V was cut by 4 bases and J by 2 bases, with 13 bases left in between. Here the CDR3 DNA reads TGCGCCAGCAGCCCGGGACCCAGGGCCTACAATGAGCAGTTCTTC. Protein: CASSPGPRAYNEQFF.

The chain carries TRBV28 and TRBJ1-4, with unresolved D. The CDR3 length is 14 residues. Between the trimmed V and J ends, which lost 6 bases and 5 bases, there was a span of 13 bases. Germline V gene sequence: CDR1 MDHEN, CDR2 SYDVKM. CDR3: CASRTNYLNEKLFF. In DNA, the CDR3 is TGTGCCAGCAGGACAAATTATCTCAATGAAAAACTGTTTTTT. The full variable domain, completed using reference TRBV28 and TRBJ1-4, is DVKVTQSSRYLVKRTGEKVFLECVQDMDHENMFWYRQDPGLGLRLIYFSYDVKMKEKGDIPEGYSVSREKKERFSLILESASTNQTSMYLCASRTNYLNEKLFFGSGTQLSVL.

J is TRBJ1-4 and V is TRBV2, with 8 bases aligning to TRBD1. The V segment lost 6 bases and the J segment 5 bases; nucleotides outside the gene matches: 8. The CDR3 consists of 15 residues. Germline assignment: CDR1 SNHLY and CDR2 FYNNEI. CDR3 region: CASRETGGPNEKLFF. As DNA, the CDR3 is TGTGCCAGCAGGGAAACAGGGGGACCCAATGAAAAACTGTTTTTT. The complete variable domain, with remaining parts taken from reference TRBV2 and TRBJ1-4, reads EPEVTQTPSHQVTQMGQEVILRCVPISNHLYFYWYRQILGQKVEFLVSFYNNEISEKSEIFDDQFSVERPDGSNFTLKIRSTKLEDSAMYFCASRETGGPNEKLFFGSGTQLSVL.

This clone was detected once. This chain connects TRBV28 to TRBJ2-1; 9 nucleotides align to TRBD1. Germline V gene sequence: CDR1 MDHEN, CDR2 SYDVKM. V trimming: 6 bases; J trimming: 7 bases; junction bases outside the gene matches: 19. The CDR3 consists of 18 residues. The CDR3 nucleotides read TGTGCCAGCAGCTCCCCCGGAAACCTACAGGGGGCGTGGAATGAGCAGTTCTTC. Its translation: CASSSPGNLQGAWNEQFF.

V usage is TRBV3-1 (or the pseudogene TRBV3-2) and J usage is TRBJ2-3; tentatively, D is TRBD1 (6 bases). CDR3 length equals 15 residues. Trimming took off 4 bases at V and 2 bases at J, with 13 bases between the two ends. The germline CDR1 and CDR2 sequences are LGHDT and YNNKEL (reference sequence). DNA for the CDR3: TGTGCCAGCAGCCCGATGACAGGTCTCACAGATACGCAGTATTTT. Translated: CASSPMTGLTDTQYF.

CDR3: CASSYSGKGASPLHF. The CDR3 nucleotides are TGTGCCAGCAGTTACTCGGGAAAGGGGGCATCACCCCTCCACTTT. This chain links TRBV6-2 or TRBV6-3 with TRBJ1-6; 7 nucleotides match TRBD1. The CDR3 extends over 15 amino acids. Trimming took 0 bases from V and 10 from J; bases not matched to a gene: 6. CDR1 and CDR2 (germline): MNHEY, SVGEGT.

This clone is a singleton in its sample. CDR3 region: CASSLRRTGGEGYTF. The CDR3 DNA follows: TGTGCCAGCAGTTTGCGCCGGACAGGGGGTGAAGGCTACACCTTC. The chain combines TRBV27 with TRBJ1-2; 10 positions match TRBD1. The CDR3 spans 15 residues. V gave up 3 bases and J gave up 8 bases; unmatched junction bases: 9. Germline assignment: CDR1 MNHEY and CDR2 SMNVEV (reference sequence).

The chain uses TRBV6-5 and TRBJ2-5, with TRBD2 identical over 12 bases. Germline V gene data show CDR1 as MNHEY and CDR2 as SVGAGI. This CDR3 has 14 residues. The J segment lost 5 bases and the V segment lost 7 bases, leaving 5 bases of the junction unmatched. The CDR3 spells CASTLAGGRETQYF. The CDR3 bases are TGTGCCAGCACTCTAGCGGGAGGGAGGGAGACCCAGTACTTC.

The chain joins TRBV7-9 to TRBJ1-6; D not resolved. The length of the CDR3 is 12 residues. V gave up 1 base and J gave up 15 bases, with 10 bases separating them. Germline CDR1 is SEHNR and CDR2 is FQNEAQ (reference sequence). The CDR3 reads CASSLDRFILHF. CDR3 bases: TGTGCCAGCAGCTTAGATCGGTTCATCCTCCACTTT.

The chain has TRBV18 and TRBJ1-2; D not certain. The germline gives CDR1 KGHSH, CDR2 LQKENI. V shed 0 bases and J shed 3 bases, with 11 bases lying between them. This CDR3 comprises 15 residues. The CDR3 bases are TGTGCCAGCTCACCACCTGCCCTACGGGACTATGGCTACACCTTC. It specifies CASSPPALRDYGYTF.

The chain uses TRBV10-3 and TRBJ1-6; D unclear. Germline values: CDR1 ENHRY, CDR2 SYGVKD. V was shortened by 0 bases and J by 7 bases, with 10 bases between the two germline ends. This CDR3 region has 15 residues. Here the CDR3 reads CAISESPGGNSPLHF. The CDR3, as DNA: TGTGCCATCAGTGAGTCCCCCGGCGGGAATTCACCCCTCCACTTT.

The chain couples TRBV2 to TRBJ2-6; D remains ambiguous. V dropped 5 bases and J dropped 1 base, with 12 bases sitting between them. Per germline, CDR1 SNHLY and CDR2 FYNNEI. This CDR3 spans 16 amino acids. The CDR3 spells CASSFRPTSGANVLTF. The CDR3 bases are TGTGCCAGCAGTTTCCGACCCACGTCTGGGGCCAACGTCCTGACTTTC.

The CDR3 protein is CASGGGTYEQYF. The CDR3 region has the DNA TGTGCCAGCGGGGGAGGAACCTACGAGCAGTACTTC. This chain joins TRBV27 and TRBJ2-7; a weak D match, TRBD2 (6 bases). V lost 8 bases and J 2 bases, leaving 10 bases between the germline ends. From germline, CDR1 is MNHEY and CDR2 SMNVEV (reference sequence). This CDR3 is built from 12 residues.

The CDR3 DNA sequence: TGTGCCAGCAGCCATCGAGGATTCATCTACGAGCAGTACTTC. The encoded protein is CASSHRGFIYEQYF. V and J are TRBV14 and TRBJ2-7; no reliable D call. The CDR3 covers 14 residues. The V and J ends lost 3 bases and 3 bases respectively, with 12 bases between them. Germline V gives CDR1 SGHDN, CDR2 FVKESK.

This clone has a single count. The V gene is TRBV3-1 (or the pseudogene TRBV3-2), the J gene TRBJ2-7; TRBD1 aligns across 7 bases. V lost 4 bases, J lost 2 bases, and 5 bases stayed unmatched. This CDR3 comprises 14 residues. The germline gives CDR1 LGHDT, CDR2 YNNKEL (reference sequence). Here the CDR3 reads CASSRGTATYEQYF. The CDR3 bases are TGTGCCAGCAGCCGTGGGACAGCCACCTACGAGCAGTACTTC.

The V gene is TRBV2, the J gene TRBJ2-5; D perhaps matches TRBD2 (6 bases). Germline CDR1 reads SNHLY; CDR2 reads FYNNEI. The CDR3 runs to 11 residues. The V and J ends lost 10 bases and 5 bases respectively, with 11 bases between them. The CDR3 DNA sequence: TGTGCCATCAGCGGGTCGGAGACCCAGTACTTC. This encodes CAISGSETQYF.

The V call is TRBV12-5, the J call TRBJ2-1; possibly TRBD1 or TRBD2 for D (5 bases each). The length of the CDR3 is 14 residues. V was pared by 11 bases and J by 8 bases, with 22 bases between. Germline assignment: CDR1 LGHNT and CDR2 FRNRAP. Here the CDR3 DNA reads TGTGCTTCGGCGGGTGATGGTCGAGGGGATGAGCAGTTCTTC. The encoded protein is CASAGDGRGDEQFF.